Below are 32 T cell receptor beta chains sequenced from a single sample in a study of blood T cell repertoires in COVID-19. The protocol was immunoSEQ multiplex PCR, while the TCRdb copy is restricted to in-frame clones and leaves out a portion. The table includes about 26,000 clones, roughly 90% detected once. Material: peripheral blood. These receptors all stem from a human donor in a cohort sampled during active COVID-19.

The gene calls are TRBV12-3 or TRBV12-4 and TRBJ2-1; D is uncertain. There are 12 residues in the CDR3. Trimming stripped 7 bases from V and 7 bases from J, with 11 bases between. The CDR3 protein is CASTRSGNEQFF. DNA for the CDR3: TGTGCCAGCACTAGGTCTGGGAATGAGCAGTTCTTC.

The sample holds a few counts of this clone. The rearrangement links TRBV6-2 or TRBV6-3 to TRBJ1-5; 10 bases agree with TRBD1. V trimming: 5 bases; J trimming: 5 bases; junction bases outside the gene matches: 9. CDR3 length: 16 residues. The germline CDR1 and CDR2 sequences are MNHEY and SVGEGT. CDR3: CASSPRGQGGYQPQHF. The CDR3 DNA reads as TGTGCCAGCAGTCCCCGAGGACAGGGGGGGTATCAGCCCCAGCATTTT.

This CDR3 reads CASSAGQGNTGELFF. The CDR3 DNA is TGCGCCAGCAGCGCGGGACAGGGGAACACCGGGGAGCTGTTTTTT. V gene TRBV5-1 combines with J gene TRBJ2-2, with 9 bases fitting TRBD1. The V segment lost 4 bases and the J segment 1 base; nucleotides outside the gene matches: 2. The CDR3 is made up of 15 amino acids. The germline V gene has CDR1 SGHRS and CDR2 YFSETQ.

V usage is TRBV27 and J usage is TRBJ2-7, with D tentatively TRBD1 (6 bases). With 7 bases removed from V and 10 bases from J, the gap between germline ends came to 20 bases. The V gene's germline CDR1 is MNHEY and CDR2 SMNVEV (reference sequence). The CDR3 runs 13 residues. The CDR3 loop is CASNGGSKRDQYF. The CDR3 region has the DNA TGTGCCAGCAATGGGGGCTCCAAGCGAGATCAGTACTTC.

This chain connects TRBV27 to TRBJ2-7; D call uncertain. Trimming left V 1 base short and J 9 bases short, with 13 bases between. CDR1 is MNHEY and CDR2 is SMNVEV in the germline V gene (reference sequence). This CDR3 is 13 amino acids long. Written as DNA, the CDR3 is TGTGCCAGCAGTTTATGGCCAGGATTGGTGCAGTACTTC. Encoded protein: CASSLWPGLVQYF.

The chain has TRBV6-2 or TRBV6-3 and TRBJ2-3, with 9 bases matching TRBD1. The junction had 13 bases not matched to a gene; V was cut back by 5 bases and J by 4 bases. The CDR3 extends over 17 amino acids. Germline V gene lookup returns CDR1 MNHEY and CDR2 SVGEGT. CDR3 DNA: TGTGCCAGCAGTGACTTAACCGGGACAGGGTGGGCAGATACGCAGTATTTT. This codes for CASSDLTGTGWADTQYF.

In DNA, the CDR3 is TGTGCCAGCGCAAGAGGGGGTTGGGGCACCGGGGAGCTGTTTTTT. Translating it yields CASARGGWGTGELFF. V and J are TRBV6-5 and TRBJ2-2, with a possible D match to TRBD1 (6 bases). Trimming shortened V by 8 bases and J by 4 bases, and 17 bases separated the two germline ends. The CDR3 spans 15 residues. CDR1 MNHEY and CDR2 SVGAGI come from the germline V gene.

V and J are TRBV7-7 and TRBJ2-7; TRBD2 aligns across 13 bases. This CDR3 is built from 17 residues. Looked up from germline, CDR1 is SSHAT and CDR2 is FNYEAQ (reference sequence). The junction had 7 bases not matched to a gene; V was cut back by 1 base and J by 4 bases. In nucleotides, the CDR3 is TGTGCCAGCAGCTTAGGAGCACCGGGACTAGCGGGATACGAGCAGTACTTC. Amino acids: CASSLGAPGLAGYEQYF.

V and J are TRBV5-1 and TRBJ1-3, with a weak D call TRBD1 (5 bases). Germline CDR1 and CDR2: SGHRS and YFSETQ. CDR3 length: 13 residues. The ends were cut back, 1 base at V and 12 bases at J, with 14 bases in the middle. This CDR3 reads CASSLWGEAGIYF. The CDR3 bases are TGCGCCAGCAGCTTGTGGGGGGAGGCCGGCATATATTTT.

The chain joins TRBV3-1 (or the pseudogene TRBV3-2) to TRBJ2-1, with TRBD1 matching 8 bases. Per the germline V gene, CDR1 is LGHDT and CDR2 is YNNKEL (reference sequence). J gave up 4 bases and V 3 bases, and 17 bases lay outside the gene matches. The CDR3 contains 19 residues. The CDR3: CASSHGGQGPPQIYNEQFF. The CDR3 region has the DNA TGTGCCAGCAGCCATGGCGGACAGGGACCCCCCCAAATTTACAATGAGCAGTTCTTC.

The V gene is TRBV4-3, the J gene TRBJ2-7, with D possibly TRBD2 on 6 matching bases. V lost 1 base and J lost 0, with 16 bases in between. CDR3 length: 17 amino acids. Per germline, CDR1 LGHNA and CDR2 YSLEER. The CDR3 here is CASSQGPPGRYSYEQYF. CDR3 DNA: TGCGCCAGCAGCCAAGGTCCTCCCGGGAGATACTCCTACGAGCAGTACTTC.

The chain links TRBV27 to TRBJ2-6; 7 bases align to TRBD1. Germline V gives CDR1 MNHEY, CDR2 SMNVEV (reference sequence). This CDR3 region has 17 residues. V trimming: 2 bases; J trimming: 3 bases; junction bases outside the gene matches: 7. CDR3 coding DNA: TGTGCCAGCAGTTTAGTACAGGGGTTAGGTGGGGCCAACGTCCTGACTTTC. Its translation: CASSLVQGLGGANVLTF.

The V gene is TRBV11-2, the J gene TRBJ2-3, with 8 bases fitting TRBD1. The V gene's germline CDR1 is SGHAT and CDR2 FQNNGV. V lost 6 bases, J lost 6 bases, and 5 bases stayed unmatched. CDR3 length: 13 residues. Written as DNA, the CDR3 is TGTGCCAGCAGAAGGACAGGGACGGATACGCAGTATTTT. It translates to CASRRTGTDTQYF.

CDR3 nucleotide sequence: TGTGCCAGCAGTTACTCTGTAAGGACAGCCGTCTATGGCTACACCTTC. Translation gives CASSYSVRTAVYGYTF. The chain is built from TRBV6-5 and TRBJ1-2; D possibly corresponds to TRBD1 (6 bases). Trimming took off 0 bases at V and 4 bases at J, with 15 bases between the two ends. Germline loops: CDR1 MNHEY, CDR2 SVGAGI. This CDR3 is 16 amino acids long.

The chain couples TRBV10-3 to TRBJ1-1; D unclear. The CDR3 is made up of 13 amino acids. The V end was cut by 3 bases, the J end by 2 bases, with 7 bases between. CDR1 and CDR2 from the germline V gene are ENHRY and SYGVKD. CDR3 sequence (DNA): TGTGCCATCAGTGAACAGCCTAACACTGAAGCTTTCTTT. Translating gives CAISEQPNTEAFF.

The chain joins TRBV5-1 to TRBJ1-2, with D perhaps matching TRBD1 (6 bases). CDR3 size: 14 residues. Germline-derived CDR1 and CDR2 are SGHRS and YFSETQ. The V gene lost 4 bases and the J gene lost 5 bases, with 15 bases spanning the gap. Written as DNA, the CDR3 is TGCGCCAGCAGCCCTGACCCCGGGACATATGGCTACACCTTC. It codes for CASSPDPGTYGYTF.

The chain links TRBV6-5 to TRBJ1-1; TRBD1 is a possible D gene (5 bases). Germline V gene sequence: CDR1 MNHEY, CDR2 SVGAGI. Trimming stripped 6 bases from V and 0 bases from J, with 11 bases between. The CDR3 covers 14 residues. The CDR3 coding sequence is TGTGCCAGCAGGAGAGACAGCATGAACACTGAAGCTTTCTTT. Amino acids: CASRRDSMNTEAFF.

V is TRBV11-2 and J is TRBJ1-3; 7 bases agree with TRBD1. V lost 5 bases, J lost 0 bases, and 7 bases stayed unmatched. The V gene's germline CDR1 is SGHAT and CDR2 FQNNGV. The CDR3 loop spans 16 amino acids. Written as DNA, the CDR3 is TGTGCCAGCAGCCGTAAAGGACAGGACTCTGGAAACACCATATATTTT. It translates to CASSRKGQDSGNTIYF.

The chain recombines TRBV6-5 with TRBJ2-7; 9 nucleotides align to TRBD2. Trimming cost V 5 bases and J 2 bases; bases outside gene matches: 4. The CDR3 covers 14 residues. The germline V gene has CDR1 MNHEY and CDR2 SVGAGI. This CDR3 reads CASSTTSGTYEQYF. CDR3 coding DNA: TGTGCCAGCAGTACGACTAGCGGAACCTACGAGCAGTACTTC.

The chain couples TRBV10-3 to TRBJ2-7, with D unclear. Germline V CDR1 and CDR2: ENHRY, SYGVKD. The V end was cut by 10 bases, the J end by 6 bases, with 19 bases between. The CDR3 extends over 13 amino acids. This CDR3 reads CATAVSSRPEQYF. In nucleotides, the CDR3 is TGTGCCACCGCCGTATCTAGTAGGCCCGAGCAGTACTTC.

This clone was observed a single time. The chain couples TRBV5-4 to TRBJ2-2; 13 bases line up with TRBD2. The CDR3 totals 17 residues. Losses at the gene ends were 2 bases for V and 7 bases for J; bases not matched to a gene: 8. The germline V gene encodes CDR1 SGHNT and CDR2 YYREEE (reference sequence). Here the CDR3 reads CASSFGTSGTWGGELFF. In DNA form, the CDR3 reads TGTGCCAGCAGCTTCGGGACTAGCGGGACCTGGGGCGGGGAGCTGTTTTTT.

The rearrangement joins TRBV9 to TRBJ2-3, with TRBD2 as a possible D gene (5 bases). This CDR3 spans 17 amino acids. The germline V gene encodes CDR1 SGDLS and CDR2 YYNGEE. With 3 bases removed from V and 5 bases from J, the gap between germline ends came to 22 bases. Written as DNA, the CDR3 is TGTGCCAGCAGCGGAGCCCTCGGGCCTAGCCCTCAAGATACGCAGTATTTT. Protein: CASSGALGPSPQDTQYF.

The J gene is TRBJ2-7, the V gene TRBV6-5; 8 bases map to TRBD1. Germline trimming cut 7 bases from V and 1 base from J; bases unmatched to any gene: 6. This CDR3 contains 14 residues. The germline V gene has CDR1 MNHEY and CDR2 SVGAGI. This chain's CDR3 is CASNSGQVSYEQYF. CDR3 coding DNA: TGTGCCAGCAATTCGGGACAGGTGTCCTACGAGCAGTACTTC.

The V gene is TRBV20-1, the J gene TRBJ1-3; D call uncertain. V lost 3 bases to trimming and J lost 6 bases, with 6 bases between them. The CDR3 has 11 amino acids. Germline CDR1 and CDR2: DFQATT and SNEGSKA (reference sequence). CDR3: CSARSLNTIYF. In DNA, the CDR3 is TGCAGTGCTAGGTCCCTAAACACCATATATTTT.

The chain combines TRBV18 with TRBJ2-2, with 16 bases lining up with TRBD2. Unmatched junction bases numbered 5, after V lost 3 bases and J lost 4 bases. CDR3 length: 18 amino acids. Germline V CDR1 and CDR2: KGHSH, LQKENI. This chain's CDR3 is CASSPPGLAGGSTGELFF. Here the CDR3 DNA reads TGTGCCAGCTCACCGCCGGGACTAGCGGGAGGGAGCACCGGGGAGCTGTTTTTT.

As DNA, the CDR3 is TGTGCCAGCTCACCACCGTCCAAAACCTACGAGCAGTACTTC. Its protein product is CASSPPSKTYEQYF. The chain links TRBV18 to TRBJ2-7; D remains ambiguous. Trimming removed 0 bases from V and 2 bases from J, with 8 bases in between. The germline gives CDR1 KGHSH, CDR2 LQKENI. CDR3 size: 14 residues.

CDR3 bases: TGTGCCAGTAGTTCGACAGGGAGTGAGACCCAGTACTTC. It encodes CASSSTGSETQYF. The V and J genes are TRBV19 and TRBJ2-5, with TRBD1 matching over 7 bases. The V and J ends lost 5 bases and 5 bases, in that order; junction bases with no gene match: 5. This CDR3 comprises 13 residues. CDR1 LNHDA and CDR2 SQIVND come from the germline V gene (reference sequence).

The CDR3 loop is CASSLPTSGRAVFF. CDR3 coding DNA: TGTGCCAGCAGTTTACCGACTAGCGGGAGGGCTGTTTTCTTC. J is TRBJ2-1 and V is TRBV28; 14 nucleotides line up with TRBD2. Germline lookup yields CDR1 MDHEN and CDR2 SYDVKM. V shed 2 bases and J 16 bases; nucleotides not matched to a gene: 7. CDR3 size: 14 residues.

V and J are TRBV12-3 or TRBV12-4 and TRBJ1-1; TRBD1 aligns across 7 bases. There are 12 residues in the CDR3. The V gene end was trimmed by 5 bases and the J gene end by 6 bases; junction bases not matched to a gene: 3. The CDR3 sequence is CASSRDRAEAFF. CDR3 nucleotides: TGTGCCAGCAGTCGCGACAGGGCTGAAGCTTTCTTT.

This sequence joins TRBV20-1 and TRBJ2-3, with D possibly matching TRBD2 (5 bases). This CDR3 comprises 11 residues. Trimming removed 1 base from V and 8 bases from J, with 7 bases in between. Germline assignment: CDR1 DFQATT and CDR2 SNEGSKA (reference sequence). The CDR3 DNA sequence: TGCAGTGCTAGAGGGGGAGTTACGCAGTATTTT. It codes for CSARGGVTQYF.

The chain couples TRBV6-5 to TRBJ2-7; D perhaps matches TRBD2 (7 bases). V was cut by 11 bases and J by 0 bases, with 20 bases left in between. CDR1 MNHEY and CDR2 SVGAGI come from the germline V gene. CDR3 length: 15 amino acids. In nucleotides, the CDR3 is TGTGCCGTCGACTGGGGGGGCTTCAGCTCCTACGAGCAGTACTTC. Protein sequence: CAVDWGGFSSYEQYF.

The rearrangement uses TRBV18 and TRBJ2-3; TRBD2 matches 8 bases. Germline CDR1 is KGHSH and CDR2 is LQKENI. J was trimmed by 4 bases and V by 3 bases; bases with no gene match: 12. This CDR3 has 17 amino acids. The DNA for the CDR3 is TGTGCCAGCTCACCCCTGGGTGAGCGGGGGCTTGCAGATACGCAGTATTTT. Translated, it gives CASSPLGERGLADTQYF.